This T cell receptor beta chain appears in the sequencing data of a study of blood T cell repertoires in COVID-19. The overall study: Sites across the United States, Italy and Spain contributed samples from acute and convalescent COVID-19.

There are 15 residues in the CDR3. With 5 bases clipped from V and 1 base from J, the junction kept 5 bases outside the gene matches. Germline V lookup: CDR1 SGHTA, CDR2 FQGNSA. Per the study methods: Estimation of nucleated cell counts relied on the amplification of reference gene primers. Measured with immunoSEQ multiplex PCR; TCRdb has only the in-frame clones, and not every one. V, J and clone size reflect that table, while D and trimming were determined from the DNA. This table holds 100,000 to 150,000 clones, about 79% found once. This rearrangement joins TRBV7-2 to TRBJ1-2; 9 bases are shared with TRBD1. Sequenced: peripheral blood. The sequence derives from a woman in her 70s with acute or convalescent COVID-19. CDR3 residues: CASSTDRGGNYGYTF. The DNA for the CDR3 is TGTGCCAGCAGCACGGACAGGGGAGGTAACTATGGCTACACCTTC.